This entry features one T cell receptor (beta chain) sequence. These data are taken from a study of blood T cell repertoires in COVID-19. Study at large: Samples of COVID-19 (acute and convalescent) were obtained from the United States, Italy and Spain.

Trimming took off 2 bases at V and 2 bases at J, with 12 bases between the two ends. The CDR3 length is 15 residues. Germline V lookup: CDR1 LGHDT, CDR2 YNNKEL (reference sequence). In the source study's methods: Estimated nucleated cell counts came from reference gene primer amplification. Clones were read by immunoSEQ multiplex PCR, and TCRdb kept only the in-frame ones, dropping some. V and J calls and clone size are as listed in that table; D and trimming were resolved from the DNA. Of about 230,000 clones listed, roughly 80% are singletons. Sequenced material: peripheral blood. The receptor comes from a woman of 80 years or more with acute or convalescent COVID-19. The V call is TRBV3-1 (or the pseudogene TRBV3-2), the J call TRBJ1-1, with D perhaps TRBD1 (5 bases). CDR3 loop: CASSQRLQANTEAFF. The CDR3 DNA reads TGTGCCAGCAGCCAAAGGTTACAGGCAAACACTGAAGCTTTCTTT.